This entry lists 22 T cell receptor beta chains sequenced from one sample in a study of vaccination effects on CD4 cells after COVID-19. Only in-frame clones appear in the TCRdb table, and some are missing; sequencing was by immunoSEQ multiplex PCR. The table lists under 80,000 clones, roughly 79% of them singletons. These receptors lack a known antigen. Sequencing in the ViraFEST assay came after antigen-specific CD4+ T cells had been expanded with viral peptide pools, which were used to stimulate PBMC. The authors isolated CD4+ T cells after around 9 days of culture. The vaccine given was either BNT162b2 or mRNA-1273, in two doses. Sample: CD4+ T cells from PBMCs cultured with HCoV-OC43 spike peptides, taken after COVID-19 vaccination. The subset is: HCoV-OC43 spike overlapping peptide pool stimulation. All receptors derive from a human donor who received a COVID-19 vaccine.

The chain links TRBV27 to TRBJ2-5, with D possibly TRBD1 on 6 matching bases. Germline V CDR1 and CDR2: MNHEY, SMNVEV (reference sequence). The CDR3 length is 13 residues. Trimming pared 5 bases from V and 1 base from J, leaving 8 bases between. The CDR3 bases are TGTGCCAGCAGTGTCAGGGGCCAAGAGACCCAGTACTTC. Translating it yields CASSVRGQETQYF.

This rearrangement joins TRBV25-1 to TRBJ1-2; D call uncertain. V lost 1 base, J lost 4 bases, and 7 bases lay in between. Germline-derived CDR1 and CDR2 are MGHDK and SYGVNS. The CDR3 has 13 amino acids. The CDR3 loop reads CASSEFSGYGYTF. In DNA form, the CDR3 reads TGTGCCAGCAGTGAATTTTCCGGCTATGGCTACACCTTC.

The J gene is TRBJ1-1, the V gene TRBV3-1 (or the pseudogene TRBV3-2); no clear D. V was clipped by 1 base and J by 0 bases, with 6 bases between them. The germline V gene has CDR1 LGHDT and CDR2 YNNKEL (reference sequence). CDR3 length: 14 amino acids. The CDR3 DNA reads as TGTGCCAGCAGCCAAGGAGGGTTGAACACTGAAGCTTTCTTT. Translating gives CASSQGGLNTEAFF.

This CDR3 reads CASSYSKYSNQPQHF. For the CDR3, the DNA is TGTGCCAGCAGTTACTCGAAGTATAGCAATCAGCCCCAGCATTTT. The chain couples TRBV6-2 or TRBV6-3 to TRBJ1-5; D gene ambiguous. The CDR3 sequence is 15 residues long. V shed 0 bases and J shed 0 bases, with 6 bases lying between them. Germline V gene data show CDR1 as MNHEY and CDR2 as SVGEGT.

This chain connects TRBV7-2 to TRBJ1-1; a weak D match, TRBD1 (5 bases). This CDR3 has 17 residues. Germline V gene sequence: CDR1 SGHTA, CDR2 FQGNSA. V was cut by 4 bases and J by 1 base, with 19 bases left in between. The CDR3 DNA sequence: TGTGCCAGCAGCTATTCCTGGGTCGGGGCGGGGAACACTGAAGCTTTCTTT. This sequence encodes CASSYSWVGAGNTEAFF.

The chain recombines TRBV9 with TRBJ2-3; D uncertain. CDR3 length: 15 residues. Trimming removed 4 bases from V and 2 bases from J, with 14 bases in between. From germline, CDR1 is SGDLS and CDR2 YYNGEE. The CDR3 coding sequence is TGTGCCAGCAGCCGCCAGATAACGCTCACAGATACGCAGTATTTT. It encodes CASSRQITLTDTQYF.

On this clone itself: Other DNA sequences in this sample translate to the same CDR3. The CDR3 DNA follows: TGTGCCAGCAGTTTGGGACTGAACTATGGCTACACCTTC. Encoded protein: CASSLGLNYGYTF. V and J are TRBV12-3 or TRBV12-4 and TRBJ1-2, with D possibly being TRBD1 (5 bases). The CDR3 length is 13 residues. The V end lost 3 bases, the J end lost 2 bases, and 7 bases lay between the germline ends.

This chain joins TRBV2 and TRBJ2-7; 10 bases are a match to TRBD2. CDR3 length: 14 amino acids. Per the germline V gene, CDR1 is SNHLY and CDR2 is FYNNEI. The V gene end was trimmed by 4 bases and the J gene end by 6 bases; junction bases not matched to a gene: 6. The CDR3 DNA follows: TGTGCCAGCAGTGGGGCTAGCGGGGGAGTCGAGCAGTACGTC. Its translation: CASSGASGGVEQYV.

The chain recombines TRBV4-2 with TRBJ2-7, with 8 bases lining up with TRBD2. J gave up 2 bases and V 1 base, and 4 bases lay outside the gene matches. The CDR3 spans 15 residues. Germline values: CDR1 LGHNA, CDR2 YNFKEQ. CDR3: CASSQVAGSTYEQYV. DNA of the CDR3: TGTGCCAGCAGCCAAGTAGCGGGGTCAACCTACGAGCAGTACGTC.

The chain has TRBV10-1 and TRBJ1-6, with TRBD1 as a possible D gene (6 bases). CDR3 length: 15 residues. Per the germline V gene, CDR1 is WNHNN and CDR2 is SYGVQD (reference sequence). V shed 3 bases and J shed 8 bases, with 14 bases lying between them. The CDR3, as DNA: TGCGCCAGCAGTGAAAATTCGGGGGCTTATTCACCCCTCCACTTT. It translates to CASSENSGAYSPLHF.

This clone turned up a few times. This chain uses TRBV7-9 with TRBJ2-3; 8 bases are a match to TRBD2. V was clipped by 3 bases and J by 2 bases; unmatched bases: 10. Germline CDR1 is SEHNR and CDR2 is FQNEAQ (reference sequence). The CDR3 spans 17 residues. The DNA of the CDR3 is TGTGCCAGCAGCTTCGGTTCGAGCGGGGGCCTCACAGATACGCAGTATTTT. It translates to CASSFGSSGGLTDTQYF. The whole variable domain, remainder taken from reference TRBV7-9 and TRBJ2-3, is DTGVSQNPRHKITKRGQNVTFRCDPISEHNRLYWYRQTLGQGPEFLTYFQNEAQLEKSRLLSDRFSAERPKGSFSTLEIQRTEQGDSAMYLCASSFGSSGGLTDTQYFGPGTRLTVL.

The chain carries TRBV6-2 or TRBV6-3 and TRBJ1-2, with D unclear. The CDR3 is 11 amino acids. Trimming took off 4 bases at V and 4 bases at J, with 4 bases between the two ends. Germline CDR1 reads MNHEY; CDR2 reads SVGEGT. CDR3 sequence (DNA): TGTGCCAGCAGTTCCAGCTATGGCTACACCTTC. Its translation is CASSSSYGYTF.

J is TRBJ2-3 and V is TRBV10-2, with TRBD1 matching 9 bases. The CDR3 has 16 amino acids. Germline V gives CDR1 WSHSY, CDR2 SAAADI. The V and J ends lost 4 bases and 1 base, in that order; junction bases with no gene match: 6. CDR3: CASSGGRTGGTDTQYF. The CDR3, as DNA: TGCGCCAGCAGTGGGGGGCGGACAGGGGGCACAGATACGCAGTATTTT.

The chain has TRBV9 and TRBJ2-1; TRBD1 or TRBD2 may be the D gene (5 bases each). CDR3 size: 15 residues. Trimming took 0 bases from V and 6 from J, leaving 13 bases between them. CDR1 is SGDLS, CDR2 YYNGEE, per germline. DNA for the CDR3: TGTGCCAGCAGCGTAGGGGGACCTAATCGCAATGAGCAGTTCTTC. Translated, it gives CASSVGGPNRNEQFF.

This clone was seen a single time. The rearrangement uses TRBV12-3 or TRBV12-4 and TRBJ2-3; no definite D call. The CDR3 has 11 residues. Trimming left V 5 bases short and J 6 bases short, with 6 bases between. The CDR3 region has the DNA TGTGCCAGCAGTGTCATGGATACGCAGTATTTT. Its protein is CASSVMDTQYF.

The chain combines TRBV18 with TRBJ2-7; 7 bases line up with TRBD1. The CDR3 is made up of 14 amino acids. CDR1 and CDR2 (germline): KGHSH, LQKENI. V shed 2 bases, J shed 6 bases, and the junction held 7 bases outside the gene matches. CDR3 sequence: CASSPSDTGVEQYV. The CDR3 coding sequence is TGTGCCAGCTCACCATCGGATACAGGGGTCGAGCAGTACGTC.

The chain has TRBV7-8 and TRBJ2-2; no clear D. The CDR3 contains 16 residues. Trimming stripped 1 base from V and 0 bases from J, with 9 bases between. Per germline, CDR1 SGHVS and CDR2 FQNEAQ. The DNA for the CDR3 is TGTGCCAGCAGCTTAGGCAGCTCAACGAACACCGGGGAGCTGTTTTTT. Translating gives CASSLGSSTNTGELFF.

This chain uses TRBV7-2 with TRBJ1-4; no definite D call. Between the trimmed V and J ends, which lost 2 bases and 6 bases, there was a span of 7 bases. Germline assignment: CDR1 SGHTA and CDR2 FQGNSA. The CDR3 has 13 residues. CDR3: CASSLQQHEKLFF. The CDR3 DNA sequence: TGTGCCAGCAGCTTACAACAGCATGAAAAACTGTTTTTT.

This clone showed up just once. The chain uses TRBV12-3 or TRBV12-4 and TRBJ1-2; perhaps TRBD1 as D (6 bases). V lost 7 bases and J 3 bases, leaving 12 bases between the germline ends. This CDR3 region has 13 residues. The CDR3 region has the DNA TGTGCCAGCACCTCCTCAGGGGACTATGGCTACACCTTC. Residues: CASTSSGDYGYTF.

This clone was seen a few times. V is TRBV18 and J is TRBJ2-7; D is possibly TRBD1 (6 bases). V was trimmed by 5 bases and J by 6 bases, leaving 8 bases between them. Germline CDR1 KGHSH, CDR2 LQKENI. The CDR3 is made up of 11 amino acids. CDR3 protein: CASSGGGEQYV. The DNA for the CDR3 is TGTGCCAGCTCAGGGGGCGGCGAGCAGTACGTC.

The chain joins TRBV6-2 or TRBV6-3 to TRBJ1-1; no clear D. Germline V gene sequence: CDR1 MNHEY, CDR2 SVGEGT. The CDR3 spans 14 residues. Deletions cut 3 bases from V and 4 bases from J, with 12 bases between. The CDR3 coding sequence is TGTGCCAGCAGTTATGGTAGGGATTCCACTGAAGCTTTCTTT. Its translation is CASSYGRDSTEAFF.

This clone was found once. The rearrangement uses TRBV28 and TRBJ1-4; no clear D gene. The V gene lost 5 bases and the J gene lost 6 bases, with 16 bases spanning the gap. Germline CDR1 reads MDHEN; CDR2 reads SYDVKM. This CDR3 spans 15 amino acids. The chain's CDR3 is CASSPYTMRDEKLFF. The CDR3 region has the DNA TGTGCCAGCAGTCCCTACACGATGCGGGATGAAAAACTGTTTTTT.